What follows is one T cell receptor (beta chain) and its context. Antigen specificity is unknown. The CDR3 has 11 residues. Germline-derived CDR1 and CDR2 are LNHDA and SQIVND (reference sequence). Trimming shortened V by 6 bases and J by 1 base, and 0 bases separated the two germline ends. The sample belongs to a study of CD4 T cells in relation to SARS-CoV-2 and coronaviruses. About the study: ViraFEST: approximately 10-day antigen culture of PBMCs, then TCR beta CDR3 sequencing. The restricting HLA molecule for shared crossreactive spike epitopes was mapped.

The study, taken as a whole, reports: Crossreactivity was assessed only for spike protein, not other viral proteins.

Before the COVID-19 pandemic, during about 2011-2019, CD4+ T cells were taken from unexposed donors. Isolation of CD4+ T cells took place after about 9 days in culture. This table comes from immunoSEQ multiplex PCR, and its TCRdb copy is limited to in-frame clones, with some not included. Here the sample spans roughly 20,000 clones, about 68% being singletons. The receptor was derived from a human donor in good health. This chain uses TRBV19 with TRBJ2-2, with D unclear. Material for sequencing was CD4+ T cells from PBMCs, cultured in vitro. CDR3 nucleotides: TGTGCCAGTAGGAACACCGGGGAGCTGTTTTTT. This encodes CASRNTGELFF.